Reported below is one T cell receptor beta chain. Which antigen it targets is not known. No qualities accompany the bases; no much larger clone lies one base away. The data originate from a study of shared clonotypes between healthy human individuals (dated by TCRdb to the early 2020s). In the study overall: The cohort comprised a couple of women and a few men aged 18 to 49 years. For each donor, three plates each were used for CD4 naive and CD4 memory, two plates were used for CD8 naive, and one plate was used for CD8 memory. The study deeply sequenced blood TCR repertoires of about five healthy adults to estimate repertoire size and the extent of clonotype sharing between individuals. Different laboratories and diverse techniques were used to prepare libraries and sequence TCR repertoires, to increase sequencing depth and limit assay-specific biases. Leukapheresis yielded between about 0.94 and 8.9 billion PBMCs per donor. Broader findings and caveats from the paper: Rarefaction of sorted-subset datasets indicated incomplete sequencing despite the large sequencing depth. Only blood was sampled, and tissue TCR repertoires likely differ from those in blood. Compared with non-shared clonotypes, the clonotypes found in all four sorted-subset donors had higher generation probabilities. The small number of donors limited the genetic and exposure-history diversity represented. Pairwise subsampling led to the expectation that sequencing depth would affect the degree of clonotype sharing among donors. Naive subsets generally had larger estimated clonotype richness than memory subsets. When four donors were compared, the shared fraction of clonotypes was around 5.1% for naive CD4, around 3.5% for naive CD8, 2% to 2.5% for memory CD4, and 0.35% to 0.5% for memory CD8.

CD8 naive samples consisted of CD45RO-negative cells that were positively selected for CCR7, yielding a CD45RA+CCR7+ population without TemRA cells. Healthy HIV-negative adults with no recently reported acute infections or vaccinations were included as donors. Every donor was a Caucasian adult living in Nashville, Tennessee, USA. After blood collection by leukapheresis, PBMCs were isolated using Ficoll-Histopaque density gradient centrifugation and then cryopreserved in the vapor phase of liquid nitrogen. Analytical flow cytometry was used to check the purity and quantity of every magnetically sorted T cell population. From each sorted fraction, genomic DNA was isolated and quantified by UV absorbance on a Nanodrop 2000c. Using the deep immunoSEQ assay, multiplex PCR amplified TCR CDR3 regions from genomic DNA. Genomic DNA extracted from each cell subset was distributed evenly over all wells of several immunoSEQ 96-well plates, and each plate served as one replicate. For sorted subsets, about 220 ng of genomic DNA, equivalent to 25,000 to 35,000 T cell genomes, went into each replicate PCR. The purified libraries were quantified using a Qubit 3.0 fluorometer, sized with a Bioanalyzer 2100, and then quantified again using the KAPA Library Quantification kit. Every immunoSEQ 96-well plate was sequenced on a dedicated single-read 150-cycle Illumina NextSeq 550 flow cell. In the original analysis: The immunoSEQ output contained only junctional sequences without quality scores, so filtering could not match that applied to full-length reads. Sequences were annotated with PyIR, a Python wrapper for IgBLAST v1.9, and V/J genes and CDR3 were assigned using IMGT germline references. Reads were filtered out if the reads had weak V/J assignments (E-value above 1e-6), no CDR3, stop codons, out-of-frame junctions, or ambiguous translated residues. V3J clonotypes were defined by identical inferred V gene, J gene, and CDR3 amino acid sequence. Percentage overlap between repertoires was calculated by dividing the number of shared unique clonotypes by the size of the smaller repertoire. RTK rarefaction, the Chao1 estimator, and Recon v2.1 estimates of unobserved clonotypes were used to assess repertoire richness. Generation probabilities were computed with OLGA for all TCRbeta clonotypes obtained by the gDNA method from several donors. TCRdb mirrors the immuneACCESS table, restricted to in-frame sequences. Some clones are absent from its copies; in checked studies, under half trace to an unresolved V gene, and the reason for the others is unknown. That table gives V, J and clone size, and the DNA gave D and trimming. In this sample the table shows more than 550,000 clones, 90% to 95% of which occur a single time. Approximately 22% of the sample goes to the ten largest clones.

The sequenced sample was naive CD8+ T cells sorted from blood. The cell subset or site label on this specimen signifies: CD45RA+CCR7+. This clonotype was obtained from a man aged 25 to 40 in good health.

The CDR3 loop reads CASSPSGGELEEQYF. The base sequence is TGTGCCAGCAGCCCCTCTGGCGGGGAGCTGGAGGAGCAGTACTTC. Recombination joined TRBV7-3 with TRBJ2-7, and possibly TRBD2, on 6 matching bases. Deletion took 5 bases off V and 7 bases off J, with a span of 21 bases between the germline ends. The CDR3 has 15 amino acids, counting the end cysteine and phenylalanine. The kept DNA is CDR3 alone, 45 bases in frame from the first base. For CDR1 and CDR2, the germline V gene lists SGHTA and FQGTGA.